The 28 T cell receptor beta chains listed next were all sequenced from one sample in a study of CD8 T cells in Susac syndrome. An input of about 0.45 to 1 ug of RNA was subjected to reverse transcription using random hexamers. TCRdb used MiXCR to reprocess the immunoSEQ multiplex PCR reads, holding one entry per CDR3 protein. The data show under 550,000 distinct CDR3 sequences, more than 80% seen once. The sequenced material came from CD8+ T cells from PBMCs. These TCRs come from a human donor with multiple sclerosis.

The V gene is TRBV10-3, the J gene TRBJ2-7; D call uncertain. The V gene's germline CDR1 is ENHRY and CDR2 SYGVKD. V was shortened by 3 bases and J by 3 bases, with 15 bases between the two germline ends. This CDR3 is built from 15 residues. This chain's CDR3 is CAISDEVVGIYEQYF. DNA for the CDR3: TGTGCCATCAGTGATGAGGTCGTCGGAATCTACGAGCAGTACTTC.

The genes are TRBV11-2 and TRBJ2-1; D gene uncertain. CDR1 is SGHAT, CDR2 FQNNGV, per germline. CDR3 length equals 12 residues. Deletions cut 0 bases from V and 8 bases from J, with 5 bases between. Here the CDR3 reads CASSLDPHEQFF. The CDR3 DNA sequence: TGTGCCAGCAGCTTAGATCCCCATGAGCAGTTCTTC.

The rearrangement joins TRBV6-2 or TRBV6-3 to TRBJ2-1; 10 nucleotides align to TRBD2. From germline, CDR1 is MNHEY and CDR2 SVGEGT. The CDR3 contains 16 residues. V shed 3 bases, J shed 7 bases, and the junction held 9 bases outside the gene matches. CDR3 DNA sequence: TGTGCCAGCAGTTATATTACTAGCGGGGATAGGAATGAGCAGTTCTTC. It encodes CASSYITSGDRNEQFF.

This clonotype was detected only a few times. This rearrangement joins TRBV6-5 to TRBJ2-1; either TRBD1 or TRBD2 may fit D (6 bases each). V shed 4 bases and J shed 0 bases, with 10 bases lying between them. CDR3 length: 15 residues. Per germline, CDR1 MNHEY and CDR2 SVGAGI. The CDR3 bases are TGTGCCAGCAGTTTTGGGGGGCCCTCCTACAATGAGCAGTTCTTC. It encodes CASSFGGPSYNEQFF.

The gene calls are TRBV5-4 and TRBJ2-5; 7 bases line up with TRBD2. From germline, CDR1 is SGHNT and CDR2 YYREEE (reference sequence). The CDR3 length is 15 residues. J lost 3 bases, V lost 0 bases, and 5 bases had no gene match. CDR3: CASSLDPSGEETQYF. DNA of the CDR3: TGTGCCAGCAGCTTGGACCCCAGCGGGGAAGAGACCCAGTACTTC.

The genes are TRBV10-3 and TRBJ2-1; TRBD2 agrees at 10 bases. This CDR3 is built from 13 residues. Germline assignment: CDR1 ENHRY and CDR2 SYGVKD. The V and J ends lost 11 bases and 5 bases, in that order; junction bases with no gene match: 6. The CDR3 sequence: CAVGLAMNNEQFF. The CDR3 DNA reads as TGTGCCGTGGGACTAGCGATGAACAATGAGCAGTTCTTC.

The count of this clonotype is one. The chain uses TRBV11-2 and TRBJ1-6; D is ambiguous. CDR1 and CDR2 (germline): SGHAT, FQNNGV. The CDR3 spans 16 residues. The germline V and J ends were trimmed by 0 bases and 3 bases, with 9 bases remaining between them. The CDR3 bases are TGTGCCAGCAGCTTAGAGGGAGTCGGCTATAATTCACCCCTCCACTTT. Translated: CASSLEGVGYNSPLHF.

The chain combines TRBV20-1 with TRBJ1-5; D remains unclear. Germline CDR1 and CDR2: DFQATT and SNEGSKA (reference sequence). This CDR3 region has 13 residues. The ends were cut back, 4 bases at V and 5 bases at J, with 12 bases in the middle. CDR3 sequence reads: CSAMGIGDQPQHF. CDR3 in DNA: TGCAGTGCTATGGGGATCGGGGATCAGCCCCAGCATTTT.

The CDR3 reads CASSLSGRAQLETQYF. CDR3 DNA sequence: TGTGCCAGCAGCCTCTCCGGGCGGGCCCAATTAGAGACCCAGTACTTC. The gene calls are TRBV7-9 and TRBJ2-5, with D possibly TRBD2 on 5 matching bases. CDR3 length equals 16 residues. V gave up 5 bases and J gave up 4 bases, with 20 bases separating them. In germline, CDR1 is SEHNR, CDR2 FQNEAQ (reference sequence).

The V and J genes are TRBV5-6 and TRBJ2-1; 7 bases fit TRBD2. The CDR3 extends over 15 amino acids. CDR1 and CDR2 from the germline V gene are SGHDT and YYEEEE. J lost 3 bases, V lost 0 bases, and 3 bases had no gene match. CDR3 coding DNA: TGTGCCAGCAGCTTGGTAGCGGGTGGCTACAATGAGCAGTTCTTC. It translates to CASSLVAGGYNEQFF.

The V and J genes are TRBV19 and TRBJ2-7, with D tentatively TRBD2 (5 bases). The CDR3 runs 14 residues. Germline CDR1 reads LNHDA; CDR2 reads SQIVND (reference sequence). Trimming took 7 bases from V and 5 from J, leaving 18 bases between them. CDR3 amino acids: CASNPEGYGNEQYF. Written as DNA, the CDR3 is TGTGCCAGTAATCCCGAGGGATATGGGAACGAGCAGTACTTC.

The chain carries TRBV30 and TRBJ2-5; the match to TRBD1 covers 12 bases. Trimming cost V 5 bases and J 4 bases; bases outside gene matches: 8. The CDR3 has 15 residues. Germline loops: CDR1 GTSNPN, CDR2 SVGIG (reference sequence). The CDR3 protein is CAWSGTGGHGETQYF. DNA for the CDR3: TGTGCCTGGTCCGGGACAGGGGGCCATGGAGAGACCCAGTACTTC.

This clonotype was found once. V usage is TRBV6-4 and J usage is TRBJ1-2; tentatively, D is TRBD1 (5 bases). Per germline, CDR1 MRHNA and CDR2 SNTAGT. The CDR3 is made up of 15 amino acids. Trimming cost V 2 bases and J 8 bases, with 18 bases left between them. CDR3 residues: CASSDHGDYRWGYTF. CDR3 bases: TGTGCCAGCAGTGACCACGGGGACTATCGGTGGGGCTACACCTTC.

The chain employs TRBV6-1 and TRBJ1-1; D ambiguous. The CDR3 is made up of 15 amino acids. Trimming took off 6 bases at V and 0 bases at J, with 14 bases between the two ends. The germline V gene encodes CDR1 MNHNS and CDR2 SASEGT. CDR3 nucleotides: TGTGCCAGCAGCCGTTTGGACCCCTTGAACACTGAAGCTTTCTTT. Its protein product is CASSRLDPLNTEAFF.

This clonotype was observed a single time. The chain uses TRBV12-3 or TRBV12-4 and TRBJ2-7; weak D call: TRBD2 (6 bases). Trimming cost V 7 bases and J 2 bases, with 15 bases left between them. The CDR3 sequence is 14 residues long. This CDR3 reads CASKAGTDPYEQYF. The CDR3 nucleotides are TGTGCCAGCAAGGCGGGGACCGACCCCTACGAGCAGTACTTC.

The chain couples TRBV27 to TRBJ2-7; a possible D gene is TRBD1 (6 bases). The CDR3 covers 14 residues. Trimming cost V 5 bases and J 5 bases, with 16 bases left between them. Per the germline V gene, CDR1 is MNHEY and CDR2 is SMNVEV (reference sequence). DNA of the CDR3: TGTGCCAGCAGTGCCCTACAGGGAACCCACGAGCAGTACTTC. Amino acids: CASSALQGTHEQYF.

The chain uses TRBV27 and TRBJ2-1; D is perhaps TRBD1 (5 bases). From germline, CDR1 is MNHEY and CDR2 SMNVEV (reference sequence). The CDR3 is made up of 19 amino acids. V was trimmed by 5 bases and J by 3 bases, leaving 26 bases between them. The CDR3 DNA sequence: TGTGCCAGCAGTCGACTCACTTTACCGACAGCCCCGGACTACAATGAGCAGTTCTTC. Its protein product is CASSRLTLPTAPDYNEQFF.

The chain carries TRBV7-9 and TRBJ2-4, with a weak D call TRBD2 (6 bases). CDR3 length equals 13 residues. V lost 3 bases to trimming and J lost 8 bases, with 11 bases between them. CDR1 and CDR2 (germline): SEHNR, FQNEAQ (reference sequence). CDR3 protein: CASSFKGGHIQYF. DNA for the CDR3: TGTGCCAGCAGCTTCAAAGGAGGGCACATTCAGTACTTC.

This rearrangement joins TRBV5-6 to TRBJ2-7; D remains unclear. The CDR3 is made up of 13 amino acids. V was cut by 4 bases and J by 5 bases, with 13 bases left in between. Germline V gene lookup returns CDR1 SGHDT and CDR2 YYEEEE. The CDR3 DNA reads TGTGCCAGCAGCCTAATTCTAGGGAACGAGCAGTACTTC. Translated, it gives CASSLILGNEQYF.

The chain combines TRBV20-1 with TRBJ1-1, with TRBD1 matching over 9 bases. The CDR3 covers 16 residues. Losses at the gene ends were 5 bases for V and 6 bases for J; bases not matched to a gene: 16. The germline CDR1 and CDR2 sequences are DFQATT and SNEGSKA (reference sequence). CDR3 bases: TGCAGTGCTGAGCCGATTATCCCGGGACAGGGCCCTGAAGCTTTCTTT. Its protein is CSAEPIIPGQGPEAFF.

This clonotype was detected once. This chain connects TRBV7-2 to TRBJ2-7; D is undetermined. CDR1 is SGHTA and CDR2 is FQGNSA in the germline V gene. V dropped 0 bases and J dropped 4 bases, with 13 bases sitting between them. The length of the CDR3 is 15 residues. Written as DNA, the CDR3 is TGTGCCAGCAGCTTAGCGGGGTTAATAGGGTACGAGCAGTACTTC. It yields the protein CASSLAGLIGYEQYF.

This rearrangement joins TRBV7-6 to TRBJ1-4; D is ambiguous. The CDR3 spans 16 residues. Germline V gene data show CDR1 as SGHVS and CDR2 as FNYEAQ. Trimming left V 5 bases short and J 0 bases short, with 13 bases between. Written as DNA, the CDR3 is TGTGCCAGCAGCAGAAGTTATGGGTCAACTAATGAAAAACTGTTTTTT. As protein: CASSRSYGSTNEKLFF. The full variable domain, with the rest looked up from reference TRBV7-6 and TRBJ1-4, is GAGVSQSPRYKVTKRGQDVALRCDPISGHVSLYWYRQALGQGPEFLTYFNYEAQQDKSGLPNDRFSAERPEGSISTLTIQRTEQRDSAMYRCASSRSYGSTNEKLFFGSGTQLSVL.

V and J are TRBV5-4 and TRBJ1-2, with D unresolved. The germline V and J ends were trimmed by 1 base and 0 bases, with 10 bases remaining between them. The CDR3 is made up of 15 amino acids. CDR1 is SGHNT and CDR2 is YYREEE in the germline V gene (reference sequence). The CDR3 is CASSLFTLANYGYTF. CDR3 nucleotides: TGTGCCAGCAGCTTGTTTACCTTAGCTAACTATGGCTACACCTTC.

The chain employs TRBV20-1 and TRBJ2-7; a weak D match, TRBD1 (6 bases). CDR1 is DFQATT and CDR2 is SNEGSKA in the germline V gene (reference sequence). CDR3 length: 14 residues. The V end was cut by 0 bases, the J end by 1 base, with 10 bases between. In nucleotides, the CDR3 is TGCAGTGCTAGAGATACAGGGTTTTCCTACGAGCAGTACTTC. Protein: CSARDTGFSYEQYF.

The chain has TRBV27 and TRBJ1-4; 7 bases align to TRBD1. CDR1 is MNHEY and CDR2 is SMNVEV in the germline V gene (reference sequence). The CDR3 totals 15 residues. The V segment lost 5 bases and the J segment 5 bases; nucleotides outside the gene matches: 8. The chain's CDR3 is CASSPGTVLNEKLFF. The CDR3 region has the DNA TGTGCCAGCAGTCCAGGGACAGTCTTAAATGAAAAACTGTTTTTT. The variable domain in full, completed from reference TRBV27 and TRBJ1-4, reads EAQVTQNPRYLITVTGKKLTVTCSQNMNHEYMSWYRQDPGLGLRQIYYSMNVEVTDKGDVPEGYKVSRKEKRNFPLILESPSPNQTSLYFCASSPGTVLNEKLFFGSGTQLSVL.

The rearrangement uses TRBV11-3 and TRBJ2-1; D is perhaps TRBD2 (6 bases). This CDR3 comprises 17 residues. The germline gives CDR1 SGHNT, CDR2 YENEEA. V lost 1 base and J 4 bases, leaving 17 bases between the germline ends. The CDR3 sequence is CASSLGSRLVSYNEQFF. CDR3 bases: TGTGCCAGCAGCTTAGGTTCGAGACTAGTTTCTTACAATGAGCAGTTCTTC.

The chain recombines TRBV28 with TRBJ1-3; no clear D gene. The CDR3 runs to 15 residues. From germline, CDR1 is MDHEN and CDR2 SYDVKM. Trimming shortened V by 3 bases and J by 4 bases, and 13 bases separated the two germline ends. The CDR3: CASSFDWVMGNTIYF. The DNA for the CDR3 is TGTGCCAGCAGTTTCGACTGGGTCATGGGAAACACCATATATTTT.

V usage is TRBV7-2 and J usage is TRBJ2-7; TRBD1 is a possible D gene (5 bases). This CDR3 region has 15 residues. V dropped 1 base and J dropped 0 bases, with 10 bases sitting between them. Germline V CDR1 and CDR2: SGHTA, FQGNSA. The chain's CDR3 is CASSLGTLGSYEQYF. The CDR3 DNA reads as TGTGCCAGCAGCTTAGGGACACTTGGCTCCTACGAGCAGTACTTC.